This T cell receptor (beta chain) was captured by sequencing in a study of beta chain features in type 1 diabetes. Sequenced material consisted of expressed TCRB transcripts (all of the isolated RNA was reverse transcribed). Each sample of naive, central memory or regulatory T cells had, on average, roughly 3.6 million reads. This table comes from immunoSEQ multiplex PCR, and its TCRdb copy is limited to in-frame clones, with some not included. Altogether hundreds of thousands of clones are present, about 14% being singletons, with the ten largest covering 0.04%. Whole-study findings and limits: TCRB CDR3s from Type 1 diabetes patients were moderately but significantly shorter in all four CD4+ subsets.

This clone was detected a few times. No antigen is known for it. Per the germline V gene, CDR1 is MNHNY and CDR2 is SVGAGI (reference sequence). This CDR3 is 16 amino acids long. V lost 7 bases to trimming and J lost 2 bases, with 18 bases between them. What was sequenced was naive CD4+ T cells from blood. This chain joins TRBV6-6 and TRBJ2-1; D possibly corresponds to TRBD2 (6 bases). This clonotype was obtained from a young man with type 1 diabetes. The CDR3 DNA reads TGTGCCAGCACCCTAATGGGGAGGATGACCTACAATGAGCAGTTCTTC. Its translation: CASTLMGRMTYNEQFF.